This is a list of T cell receptor beta chains from one sample in a study of OX40 agonist ivuxolimab in advanced cancers. The method was immunoSEQ multiplex PCR; TCRdb's version includes in-frame clones alone and lacks a portion of them. The sample lists 65,000 to 80,000 clones, roughly nine tenths seen once, with less than 0.75% in the top ten. Sequencing used CD4+ or CD8+ T cells sorted from blood, obtained in a trial of the OX40 agonist ivuxolimab. The receptors here all came from an adult with an advanced solid tumor such as melanoma, head and neck, liver or kidney cancer. CDR3s include the opening cysteine and the closing phenylalanine or tryptophan. The order of the fields is V gene, D gene, J gene, CDR3 length, clone size, CDR3 protein, CDR3 DNA. D genes are given only for firm matches. Only part of the rows carry a size: once, few, many, or a class if the clone is expanded.

v_gene: TRBV5-1; d_gene: TRBD1; j_gene: TRBJ2-7; len: 14; abundance: NA; CDR3aa: CASSFAAGGDEQYF; CDR3nt: TGCGCCAGCAGCTTCGCGGCAGGGGGCGACGAGCAGTACTTC
v_gene: TRBV7-6; d_gene: TRBD1; j_gene: TRBJ2-7; len: 15; abundance: NA; CDR3aa: CASSRAQGAAYEQYF; CDR3nt: TGTGCCAGCAGCAGAGCACAGGGGGCTGCCTACGAGCAGTACTTC
v_gene: TRBV30; d_gene: TRBD2; j_gene: TRBJ2-5; len: 15; abundance: NA; CDR3aa: CAWGRGIGGQETQYF; CDR3nt: TGTGCCTGGGGGCGGGGGATTGGCGGACAAGAGACCCAGTACTTC
v_gene: TRBV27; d_gene: NA; j_gene: TRBJ2-7; len: 15; abundance: once; CDR3aa: CASSLRTEAPYEQYF; CDR3nt: TGTGCCAGCAGTTTAAGGACAGAAGCACCCTACGAGCAGTACTTC
v_gene: TRBV6-6; d_gene: NA; j_gene: TRBJ2-4; len: 14; abundance: NA; CDR3aa: CASSYPGAKNIQYF; CDR3nt: TGTGCCAGCAGTTACCCAGGGGCCAAAAACATTCAGTACTTC
v_gene: TRBV28; d_gene: TRBD2; j_gene: TRBJ2-5; len: 13; abundance: NA; CDR3aa: CASTLPGGETQYF; CDR3nt: TGTGCCAGCACCCTCCCGGGAGGAGAGACCCAGTACTTC
v_gene: TRBV10-3; d_gene: TRBD1; j_gene: TRBJ1-2; len: 16; abundance: once; CDR3aa: CAIRTNVRGPGYGYTF; CDR3nt: TGTGCCATCAGAACGAACGTGAGGGGGCCCGGCTATGGCTACACCTTC
v_gene: TRBV27; d_gene: NA; j_gene: TRBJ2-2; len: 15; abundance: NA; CDR3aa: CASSLFGINTGELFF; CDR3nt: TGTGCCAGCAGTTTATTCGGGATTAACACCGGGGAGCTGTTTTTT
v_gene: TRBV5-1; d_gene: NA; j_gene: TRBJ2-3; len: 12; abundance: NA; CDR3aa: CASSFGKDTQYF; CDR3nt: TGCGCCAGCAGCTTCGGAAAAGATACGCAGTATTTT
v_gene: TRBV18; d_gene: TRBD2; j_gene: TRBJ2-7; len: 16; abundance: NA; CDR3aa: CASSPTLAGVTYEQYF; CDR3nt: TGTGCCAGCTCACCGACTCTAGCGGGGGTAACCTACGAGCAGTACTTC
v_gene: TRBV29-1; d_gene: NA; j_gene: TRBJ2-5; len: 12; abundance: NA; CDR3aa: CSVRGYQETQYF; CDR3nt: TGCAGCGTTAGGGGGTACCAAGAGACCCAGTACTTC
v_gene: TRBV9; d_gene: NA; j_gene: TRBJ1-1; len: 13; abundance: NA; CDR3aa: CASSADSQAGAFF; CDR3nt: TGTGCCAGCTCCGCGGACAGCCAGGCGGGAGCTTTCTTT
v_gene: TRBV7-2; d_gene: TRBD2; j_gene: TRBJ2-5; len: 16; abundance: NA; CDR3aa: CASSLAGAGVQETQYF; CDR3nt: TGTGCCAGCAGCTTAGCTGGGGCGGGAGTACAAGAGACCCAGTACTTC
v_gene: TRBV18; d_gene: NA; j_gene: TRBJ2-1; len: 13; abundance: NA; CDR3aa: CASSPRANNEQFF; CDR3nt: TGTGCCAGCTCACCCAGGGCAAACAATGAGCAGTTCTTC
v_gene: TRBV28; d_gene: TRBD1; j_gene: TRBJ1-4; len: 14; abundance: NA; CDR3aa: CASSTTGAGEKLFF; CDR3nt: TGTGCCAGCAGTACTACAGGGGCTGGGGAAAAACTGTTTTTT
v_gene: TRBV7-8; d_gene: NA; j_gene: TRBJ2-3; len: 15; abundance: once; CDR3aa: CASSLYRDNTDTQYF; CDR3nt: TGTGCCAGCAGCTTATACCGGGACAACACAGATACGCAGTATTTT
v_gene: TRBV18; d_gene: TRBD1; j_gene: TRBJ2-7; len: 15; abundance: NA; CDR3aa: CASSPGTESNYEQYF; CDR3nt: TGTGCCAGCTCACCCGGGACAGAATCGAACTACGAGCAGTACTTC
v_gene: TRBV7-7; d_gene: TRBD1; j_gene: TRBJ2-7; len: 14; abundance: NA; CDR3aa: CASSPRTGGDEQYF; CDR3nt: TGTGCTAGCAGCCCCAGGACAGGGGGGGACGAGCAGTACTTC
v_gene: TRBV7-6; d_gene: NA; j_gene: TRBJ2-1; len: 14; abundance: NA; CDR3aa: CASSLAGGSNEQFF; CDR3nt: TGTGCCAGCAGCTTAGCGGGAGGAAGCAATGAGCAGTTCTTC
v_gene: TRBV19; d_gene: NA; j_gene: TRBJ2-5; len: 13; abundance: NA; CDR3aa: CASARGIQETQYF; CDR3nt: TGTGCCAGTGCCCGGGGTATTCAAGAGACCCAGTACTTC
v_gene: TRBV14; d_gene: NA; j_gene: TRBJ2-2; len: 16; abundance: NA; CDR3aa: CASSQLGSGGTGELFF; CDR3nt: TGTGCCAGCAGCCAACTAGGGTCCGGAGGGACCGGGGAGCTGTTTTTT
v_gene: TRBV7-3; d_gene: NA; j_gene: TRBJ1-5; len: 18; abundance: NA; CDR3aa: CASSPKAPGTSSNQPQHF; CDR3nt: TGTGCCAGCAGCCCTAAAGCCCCAGGGACATCATCCAATCAGCCCCAGCATTTT
v_gene: TRBV5-1; d_gene: NA; j_gene: TRBJ2-3; len: 13; abundance: NA; CDR3aa: CASASPGTDTQYF; CDR3nt: TGCGCCAGCGCGTCCCCGGGAACAGATACGCAGTATTTT
v_gene: TRBV4-2; d_gene: NA; j_gene: TRBJ2-6; len: 16; abundance: once; CDR3aa: CASSQERTSGANVLTF; CDR3nt: TGTGCCAGCAGCCAAGAACGGACGTCCGGGGCCAACGTCCTGACTTTC
v_gene: TRBV18; d_gene: NA; j_gene: TRBJ2-1; len: 15; abundance: NA; CDR3aa: CASSPQGWGYNEQFF; CDR3nt: TGTGCCAGCTCACCACAGGGGTGGGGGTACAATGAGCAGTTCTTC
v_gene: TRBV2; d_gene: NA; j_gene: TRBJ2-5; len: 15; abundance: once; CDR3aa: CASSEIGTPQETQYF; CDR3nt: TGTGCCAGCAGTGAAATTGGGACTCCACAAGAGACCCAGTACTTC
v_gene: TRBV7-3; d_gene: NA; j_gene: TRBJ2-1; len: 14; abundance: NA; CDR3aa: CASSLTGSYNEQFF; CDR3nt: TGTGCCAGCAGCTTAACCGGGAGCTACAATGAGCAGTTCTTC
v_gene: TRBV14; d_gene: NA; j_gene: TRBJ2-7; len: 15; abundance: NA; CDR3aa: CASSPALGRLYEQYF; CDR3nt: TGTGCCAGCAGCCCAGCCCTCGGCAGACTCTACGAGCAGTACTTC
v_gene: TRBV10-3; d_gene: NA; j_gene: TRBJ1-2; len: 12; abundance: NA; CDR3aa: CAISLTSYGYTF; CDR3nt: TGTGCCATCAGTTTAACAAGCTATGGCTACACCTTC
v_gene: TRBV15; d_gene: NA; j_gene: TRBJ2-1; len: 16; abundance: NA; CDR3aa: CATGFPSRGAGNEQFF; CDR3nt: TGTGCCACCGGCTTCCCCTCTAGAGGGGCAGGCAATGAGCAGTTCTTC
v_gene: TRBV4-3; d_gene: NA; j_gene: TRBJ2-1; len: 13; abundance: NA; CDR3aa: CASSFRGGTEQFF; CDR3nt: TGCGCCAGCAGCTTTAGAGGAGGGACTGAGCAGTTCTTC
v_gene: TRBV7-2; d_gene: NA; j_gene: TRBJ2-7; len: 13; abundance: NA; CDR3aa: CASSLERGAGQYF; CDR3nt: TGTGCCAGCAGCTTAGAACGGGGGGCCGGGCAGTACTTC
v_gene: TRBV6-5; d_gene: NA; j_gene: TRBJ1-1; len: 11; abundance: NA; CDR3aa: CASSYGKEAFF; CDR3nt: TGTGCCAGCAGTTACGGGAAAGAAGCTTTCTTT
v_gene: TRBV5-1; d_gene: NA; j_gene: TRBJ2-2; len: 14; abundance: NA; CDR3aa: CASSFDQNTGELFF; CDR3nt: TGCGCCAGCAGCTTCGACCAGAACACCGGGGAGCTGTTTTTT
v_gene: TRBV28; d_gene: TRBD1; j_gene: TRBJ1-2; len: 13; abundance: NA; CDR3aa: CASRSGTDYGYTF; CDR3nt: TGTGCCAGCAGGTCCGGGACAGACTATGGCTACACCTTC
v_gene: TRBV7-2; d_gene: TRBD1; j_gene: TRBJ1-6; len: 17; abundance: NA; CDR3aa: CASSPRTGSSYNSPLHF; CDR3nt: TGTGCCAGCAGCCCCCGGACAGGGAGCTCCTATAATTCACCCCTCCACTTT
v_gene: TRBV10-3; d_gene: TRBD2; j_gene: TRBJ2-7; len: 13; abundance: NA; CDR3aa: CAISSGGSYEQYF; CDR3nt: TGTGCCATCAGTTCGGGCGGGAGCTACGAGCAGTACTTC
v_gene: TRBV2; d_gene: NA; j_gene: TRBJ2-5; len: 13; abundance: NA; CDR3aa: CASSEGAEETQYF; CDR3nt: TGTGCCAGCAGTGAAGGGGCAGAAGAGACCCAGTACTTC
v_gene: TRBV7-8; d_gene: NA; j_gene: TRBJ2-2; len: 15; abundance: once; CDR3aa: CASSVVTRGAGELFF; CDR3nt: TGTGCCAGCAGCGTAGTGACTAGGGGGGCCGGGGAGCTGTTTTTT
v_gene: TRBV28; d_gene: NA; j_gene: TRBJ1-3; len: 15; abundance: NA; CDR3aa: CASSLGGFSGNTIYF; CDR3nt: TGTGCCAGCAGTTTGGGTGGATTCTCTGGAAACACCATATATTTT
v_gene: TRBV10-1; d_gene: TRBD1; j_gene: TRBJ2-4; len: 18; abundance: NA; CDR3aa: CASFRGTGGILAKNIQYF; CDR3nt: TGCGCCAGCTTCCGTGGGACAGGGGGTATCCTAGCCAAAAACATTCAGTACTTC
v_gene: TRBV7-8; d_gene: NA; j_gene: TRBJ1-1; len: 14; abundance: NA; CDR3aa: CASSLGRRGTEAFF; CDR3nt: TGTGCCAGCAGCTTAGGACGGAGGGGGACCGAAGCTTTCTTT
v_gene: TRBV7-2; d_gene: NA; j_gene: TRBJ1-2; len: 15; abundance: once; CDR3aa: CASSPDQGRSYGYTF; CDR3nt: TGTGCCAGCAGCCCCGACCAGGGTCGCAGCTATGGCTACACCTTC
v_gene: TRBV5-6; d_gene: NA; j_gene: TRBJ1-2; len: 18; abundance: NA; CDR3aa: CASSSFKTGLLGNYGYTF; CDR3nt: TGTGCCAGCAGCTCCTTTAAGACGGGCCTTCTGGGTAACTATGGCTACACCTTC
v_gene: TRBV2; d_gene: TRBD2; j_gene: TRBJ2-3; len: 13; abundance: NA; CDR3aa: CASILPGGDTQYF; CDR3nt: TGTGCCAGCATTTTGCCCGGGGGGGATACGCAGTATTTT
v_gene: TRBV9; d_gene: NA; j_gene: TRBJ2-1; len: 13; abundance: NA; CDR3aa: CASSRGRLNEQFF; CDR3nt: TGTGCCAGCAGCCGGGGGAGGCTCAATGAGCAGTTCTTC
v_gene: TRBV11-3; d_gene: TRBD1; j_gene: TRBJ2-5; len: 13; abundance: NA; CDR3aa: CASSRDRGETQYF; CDR3nt: TGTGCCAGCAGCCGGGACAGGGGGGAGACCCAGTACTTC
v_gene: TRBV6-1; d_gene: NA; j_gene: TRBJ1-1; len: 15; abundance: once; CDR3aa: CASSEESQGWTEAFF; CDR3nt: TGTGCCAGCAGTGAAGAGAGCCAGGGGTGGACTGAAGCTTTCTTT
v_gene: TRBV2; d_gene: NA; j_gene: TRBJ1-5; len: 15; abundance: NA; CDR3aa: CASSEYSHSNQPQHF; CDR3nt: TGTGCCAGCAGTGAATACAGCCATAGCAATCAGCCCCAGCATTTT
v_gene: TRBV5-6; d_gene: NA; j_gene: TRBJ2-5; len: 12; abundance: NA; CDR3aa: CASSFLSETQYF; CDR3nt: TGTGCCAGCAGCTTTTTGAGCGAGACCCAGTACTTC
v_gene: TRBV29-1; d_gene: NA; j_gene: TRBJ1-2; len: 12; abundance: NA; CDR3aa: CSVGSQLYGYTF; CDR3nt: TGCAGCGTTGGATCACAGTTGTATGGCTACACCTTC
v_gene: TRBV6-1; d_gene: NA; j_gene: TRBJ2-7; len: 12; abundance: once; CDR3aa: CASRLQTYEQYF; CDR3nt: TGTGCCAGCAGGTTGCAAACCTACGAGCAGTACTTC
v_gene: TRBV4-1; d_gene: NA; j_gene: TRBJ1-2; len: 15; abundance: NA; CDR3aa: CASSQEIAGGYGYTF; CDR3nt: TGCGCCAGCAGCCAAGAAATTGCGGGGGGCTATGGCTACACCTTC
v_gene: TRBV6-5; d_gene: NA; j_gene: TRBJ1-3; len: 14; abundance: NA; CDR3aa: CASSTAFSGNTIYF; CDR3nt: TGTGCCAGCAGTACAGCCTTCTCTGGAAACACCATATATTTT
v_gene: TRBV11-3; d_gene: TRBD2; j_gene: TRBJ2-1; len: 16; abundance: NA; CDR3aa: CASSSRTSGTMDEQFF; CDR3nt: TGTGCCAGCAGCTCCCGGACTAGCGGGACAATGGATGAGCAGTTCTTC
v_gene: TRBV18; d_gene: NA; j_gene: TRBJ2-5; len: 11; abundance: NA; CDR3aa: CASSSQETQYF; CDR3nt: TGTGCCAGCTCATCGCAAGAGACCCAGTACTTC